This TCR beta chain was sequenced in a study of beta chain features in type 1 diabetes. Germline V CDR1 and CDR2: MNHNS, SASEGT. V lost 4 bases to trimming and J lost 5 bases; unmatched junction nucleotides: 12. CDR3 length equals 16 residues. Study outcomes and limitations: Fewer insertions but more deletions were seen at VDJ junctions in type 1 diabetes patients.

Every bit of the isolated RNA underwent reverse transcription, so sequencing read expressed TCRB transcripts. Assay: immunoSEQ multiplex PCR; the TCRdb copy retains only in-frame clones and omits some. The data hold approximately 170,000 clones, with over 7.5% observed a single time. Comment on this clone: The antigen is undetermined.

Sequenced sample: central memory CD4+ T cells from blood. The sequence was collected from a woman aged 18-29 years in good health. V is TRBV6-1 and J is TRBJ2-5; 8 bases match TRBD2. The CDR3 nucleotides are TGTGCCAGCAGTGGGCAGTGGACGGGAGGGTTGGAGACCCAGTACTTC. This translates into CASSGQWTGGLETQYF.